These 10 T cell receptor beta chains came from one sample sequenced in a study of beta chain features in type 1 diabetes. All of the isolated RNA was reverse transcribed, so expressed TCRB transcripts were sequenced. Clones were sequenced by immunoSEQ multiplex PCR, and TCRdb holds only the in-frame ones, with some missing. The sample has 300,000 to 400,000 clones, 11% seen once. Specimen: naive CD4+ T cells from blood. The receptors shown here come from a woman aged 25 to 45 in good health.

This chain connects TRBV5-1 to TRBJ1-5; TRBD1 matches at 7 bases. V was clipped by 3 bases and J by 5 bases; unmatched bases: 5. The CDR3 has 14 amino acids. Germline CDR1 SGHRS, CDR2 YFSETQ. CDR3 sequence reads: CASSSGTEDQPQHF. The DNA of the CDR3 is TGCGCCAGCAGCTCAGGGACAGAAGATCAGCCCCAGCATTTT.

Regarding this clone: A read error is possible here, since a much larger clone lies one base away. The rearrangement uses TRBV7-9 and TRBJ1-5, with a tentative D call TRBD1 (6 bases). In germline, CDR1 is SEHNR, CDR2 FQNEAQ (reference sequence). Trimming left V 6 bases short and J 6 bases short, with 21 bases between. The CDR3 has 16 amino acids. CDR3 sequence reads: CASSFGQSGEGQPQHF. In DNA form, the CDR3 reads TGTGCCAGCAGTTTCGGACAGAGTGGCGAAGGTCAGCCCCAGCATTTT.

The chain carries TRBV30 and TRBJ1-1, with 8 nucleotides matching TRBD1. The V gene's germline CDR1 is GTSNPN and CDR2 SVGIG (reference sequence). CDR3 length: 12 residues. The CDR3 region is CALDRANTEAFF. The CDR3 bases are TGTGCTTTGGACAGGGCGAACACTGAAGCTTTCTTT.

V is TRBV7-2 and J is TRBJ1-2; a possible D gene is TRBD1 (6 bases). The CDR3 spans 16 residues. Trimming left V 2 bases short and J 3 bases short, with 16 bases between. Germline CDR1 is SGHTA and CDR2 is FQGNSA. In DNA, the CDR3 is TGTGCCAGCAGCTTATCCCGACAGGCGTCATACTATGGCTACACCTTC. The encoded protein is CASSLSRQASYYGYTF.

On this clone: This same CDR3 is encoded by further DNA sequences in the sample. The rearrangement joins TRBV19 to TRBJ1-1; D gene unclear. CDR3 length: 13 residues. V was shortened by 3 bases and J by 1 base, with 6 bases between the two germline ends. The germline V gene has CDR1 LNHDA and CDR2 SQIVND (reference sequence). CDR3 in amino acids: CASSIRENTEAFF. As DNA, the CDR3 is TGTGCCAGTAGTATTCGGGAGAACACTGAAGCTTTCTTT.

The rearrangement uses TRBV27 and TRBJ2-5; 7 positions agree with TRBD1. V shed 3 bases and J 5 bases; nucleotides not matched to a gene: 3. Germline lookup yields CDR1 MNHEY and CDR2 SMNVEV (reference sequence). CDR3 size: 13 residues. CDR3 residues: CASSFDRAETQYF. The CDR3 region has the DNA TGTGCCAGCAGTTTTGACAGGGCGGAGACCCAGTACTTC.

V usage is TRBV19 and J usage is TRBJ2-6; D remains unclear. The CDR3 covers 19 residues. The V and J ends lost 0 bases and 0 bases respectively, with 15 bases between them. Germline V gene sequence: CDR1 LNHDA, CDR2 SQIVND (reference sequence). CDR3 DNA sequence: TGTGCCAGTAGTATAGAAGTGTCATTTGGTAGCTCTGGGGCCAACGTCCTGACTTTC. This translates into CASSIEVSFGSSGANVLTF.

This rearrangement joins TRBV28 to TRBJ2-2, with 7 nucleotides matching TRBD2. After removal of 5 bases from V and 4 bases from J, the junction contained 13 bases not matched to a gene. Germline V lookup: CDR1 MDHEN, CDR2 SYDVKM. The length of the CDR3 is 17 residues. Here the CDR3 DNA reads TGTGCCAGCAGTCAGTCGATGGGCGGGAGAATCACCGGGGAGCTGTTTTTT. This encodes CASSQSMGGRITGELFF.

This clone has just a few counts. The gene calls are TRBV4-3 and TRBJ1-2; 9 nucleotides match TRBD1. The CDR3 contains 15 residues. The V gene end was trimmed by 2 bases and the J gene end by 4 bases; junction bases not matched to a gene: 5. CDR1 LGHNA and CDR2 YSLEER come from the germline V gene. In nucleotides, the CDR3 is TGCGCCAGCAGCCAAATACAGGGGGCCCCCTATGGCTACACCTTC. Translated, it gives CASSQIQGAPYGYTF.

This clone was recorded a few times. The germline gene is not matched at one end of the junction; a read error may be the cause. V and J are TRBV28 and TRBJ1-2; 7 nucleotides line up with TRBD1. In germline, CDR1 is MDHEN, CDR2 SYDVKM. The CDR3 is 15 amino acids. CDR3 amino acids: CASTLTETGWDGYTF. The CDR3, as DNA: TGTGCCAGCACTTTAACCGAGACAGGGTGGGATGGCTACACCTTC.